The source of this T cell receptor (beta chain) is a study of monozygotic twins with inflammatory bowel disease. Comment on this clonotype: The antigen is undetermined.

The study's findings and limits: Using the inverse Simpson index, IBD patients had lower TCRbeta diversity than healthy co-twins.

The CDR3 sequence is 13 residues long. Per germline, CDR1 MNHNY and CDR2 SVGAGI (reference sequence). Each of the TCR libraries took 3500 ng of total RNA. The authors made each sample's cDNA in eight separate reactions. TCRdb reprocessed the 5' RACE reads and keeps a single row for each CDR3 protein, giving no DNA. The specimen's table records more than 350,000 distinct CDR3 sequences. The sequencing input was blood. This chain joins TRBV6-6 and TRBJ1-2; TCRdb picks TRBD1, but there is no DNA to check that call. This TCR was recovered from a human donor with ulcerative colitis or Crohn's disease, or a healthy co-twin of an affected twin (not recorded which). CDR3 region: CASSYGRGNGYTF.